This T cell receptor beta chain was retrieved from a study of T-cell memory formation after mild COVID-19. This clonotype turned up a few times. CDR3 length: 14 amino acids. V dropped 4 bases and J dropped 5; count of bases not matched to a gene: 6. The V gene's germline CDR1 is SGHRS and CDR2 YFSETQ. TCRdb re-derived calls from the 5' RACE reads in MiXCR, one entry per CDR3 protein. There are 90,000 to 120,000 distinct CDR3 sequences in the sample; 14% occur only once, and about 39% lies in the top ten. The TCR originated in a man between 18 and 29 years old who had mild COVID-19 (a few samples of this study predate the infection). Cell type and time point are not known. V gene TRBV5-1 combines with J gene TRBJ2-1; 7 bases fit TRBD1. Input material: PBMCs or a T cell subset sorted from them (not recorded which). The DNA for the CDR3 is TGCGCCAGCAGCGGGGCAGGGGGAGACAATGAGCAGTTCTTC. Its translation is CASSGAGGDNEQFF. The variable domain in full, with the rest retrieved from reference TRBV5-1 and TRBJ2-1, is KAGVTQTPRYLIKTRGQQVTLSCSPISGHRSVSWYQQTPGQGLQFLFEYFSETQRNKGNFPGRFSGRQFSNSRSEMNVSTLELGDSALYLCASSGAGGDNEQFFGPGTRLTVL.